Listed below are T cell receptor beta chains from one sample, sequenced in a study of a mutant IDH1 vaccine in newly diagnosed glioma. The method was immunoSEQ multiplex PCR; TCRdb's version includes in-frame clones alone and lacks a portion of them. This table holds over 45,000 clones, roughly 80% found once. Their recognized antigens are unknown. The starting material was PBMCs, obtained from a glioma patient whose treatment included an IDH1 peptide vaccine. The receptors stem from a man aged 40-50 years with glioma. The CDR3 runs from the conserved cysteine through the conserved F or W. The D gene is left open where the match is weak. Not all rows give a size; the values are once, few, many and, for expanded clones, a class.

clone_size: -; j_call: TRBJ2-7; d_call: TRBD2; v_call: TRBV9; cdr3_aa: CASSVAGGGGEQYF; cdr3_nt: TGTGCCAGCAGCGTAGCCGGGGGGGGCGGAGAGCAGTACTTC
clone_size: -; j_call: TRBJ2-5; d_call: -; v_call: TRBV7-2; cdr3_aa: CASSSQWGGWETQYF; cdr3_nt: TGTGCCAGCAGCTCCCAATGGGGGGGCTGGGAGACCCAGTACTTC
clone_size: -; j_call: TRBJ1-2; d_call: TRBD1; v_call: TRBV6-1; cdr3_aa: CASRILGTGTGYTF; cdr3_nt: TGTGCCAGCAGGATACTCGGGACAGGGACCGGCTACACCTTC
clone_size: -; j_call: TRBJ2-7; d_call: -; v_call: TRBV25-1; cdr3_aa: CASLGLSYEQYF; cdr3_nt: TGTGCCAGCTTGGGACTCTCCTACGAGCAGTACTTC
clone_size: -; j_call: TRBJ2-6; d_call: TRBD1; v_call: TRBV7-9; cdr3_aa: CASSSTGGLDPSGANVLTF; cdr3_nt: TGTGCCAGCAGCTCGACAGGGGGCTTAGATCCCTCTGGGGCCAACGTCCTGACTTTC
clone_size: -; j_call: TRBJ2-7; d_call: -; v_call: TRBV11-3; cdr3_aa: CASSSRRVSEQYF; cdr3_nt: TGTGCCAGCAGCTCCCGGAGGGTCTCTGAGCAGTACTTC
clone_size: -; j_call: TRBJ2-7; d_call: -; v_call: TRBV19; cdr3_aa: CASKRGGVIYEQYF; cdr3_nt: TGTGCCAGTAAGAGGGGGGGCGTGATTTACGAGCAGTACTTC
clone_size: -; j_call: TRBJ1-6; d_call: -; v_call: TRBV9; cdr3_aa: CASSATGSGGYNSPLHF; cdr3_nt: TGTGCCAGCAGCGCCACGGGGTCGGGGGGCTATAATTCACCCCTCCACTTT
clone_size: few; j_call: TRBJ1-4; d_call: -; v_call: TRBV5-5; cdr3_aa: CASSLWATNEKLFF; cdr3_nt: TGTGCCAGCAGCTTGTGGGCGACTAATGAAAAACTGTTTTTT
clone_size: -; j_call: TRBJ1-3; d_call: -; v_call: TRBV9; cdr3_aa: CASSVDVGVEVGNTIYF; cdr3_nt: TGTGCCAGCAGCGTAGATGTCGGGGTGGAAGTCGGAAACACCATATATTTT
clone_size: few; j_call: TRBJ1-1; d_call: -; v_call: TRBV11-2; cdr3_aa: CASSLGGAGRDTEAFF; cdr3_nt: TGTGCCAGCAGCTTAGGGGGGGCAGGGAGGGACACTGAAGCTTTCTTT
clone_size: -; j_call: TRBJ1-3; d_call: -; v_call: TRBV15; cdr3_aa: CATSRGVDGNTIYF; cdr3_nt: TGTGCCACCAGCAGAGGCGTAGATGGAAACACCATATATTTT
clone_size: -; j_call: TRBJ2-1; d_call: -; v_call: TRBV5-5; cdr3_aa: CASSSTSYNEQFF; cdr3_nt: TGTGCCAGCAGCTCTACTAGTTACAATGAGCAGTTCTTC
clone_size: -; j_call: TRBJ2-7; d_call: -; v_call: TRBV5-1; cdr3_aa: CASSLSGRSYEQYF; cdr3_nt: TGCGCCAGCAGCTTGAGTGGCAGATCCTACGAGCAGTACTTC
clone_size: -; j_call: TRBJ1-1; d_call: -; v_call: TRBV2; cdr3_aa: CASSRVNTEAFF; cdr3_nt: TGTGCCAGCAGTAGGGTGAACACTGAAGCTTTCTTT
clone_size: -; j_call: TRBJ1-4; d_call: -; v_call: TRBV2; cdr3_aa: CASSLTGSFATNKKLFF; cdr3_nt: TGTGCCAGCAGCCTTACAGGGTCCTTCGCAACTAATAAAAAACTGTTTTTT
clone_size: -; j_call: TRBJ1-4; d_call: -; v_call: TRBV6-1; cdr3_aa: CASSVGQGATNEKLFF; cdr3_nt: TGTGCCAGCAGTGTAGGCCAGGGCGCAACTAATGAAAAACTGTTTTTT
clone_size: once; j_call: TRBJ2-2; d_call: -; v_call: TRBV19; cdr3_aa: CASTKTGNPTGELFF; cdr3_nt: TGTGCCAGTACGAAAACGGGAAACCCCACCGGGGAGCTGTTTTTT
clone_size: -; j_call: TRBJ2-5; d_call: -; v_call: TRBV19; cdr3_aa: CASSWRGRETQYF; cdr3_nt: TGTGCCAGTAGTTGGAGGGGCCGGGAGACCCAGTACTTC